The present TCR beta chain was sequenced within a study of diagnostic markers for celiac disease. TCRdb re-called the reads; one entry per CDR3 protein, DNA not given. The sample's table shows just over 7,500 distinct CDR3 sequences. This receptor was obtained from a human donor. This table probably holds off-target reads from a library built for another chain. Material: either unsorted cells or a sorted T cell fraction (not recorded which).

This CDR3 reads CASSQVLPGSSSYEQYF. The V gene is TRBV4-3, the J gene TRBJ2-7; as DNA is missing, the TRBD1 call by TCRdb cannot be tested. Germline lookup yields CDR1 LGHNA and CDR2 YSLEER. This CDR3 comprises 17 residues.